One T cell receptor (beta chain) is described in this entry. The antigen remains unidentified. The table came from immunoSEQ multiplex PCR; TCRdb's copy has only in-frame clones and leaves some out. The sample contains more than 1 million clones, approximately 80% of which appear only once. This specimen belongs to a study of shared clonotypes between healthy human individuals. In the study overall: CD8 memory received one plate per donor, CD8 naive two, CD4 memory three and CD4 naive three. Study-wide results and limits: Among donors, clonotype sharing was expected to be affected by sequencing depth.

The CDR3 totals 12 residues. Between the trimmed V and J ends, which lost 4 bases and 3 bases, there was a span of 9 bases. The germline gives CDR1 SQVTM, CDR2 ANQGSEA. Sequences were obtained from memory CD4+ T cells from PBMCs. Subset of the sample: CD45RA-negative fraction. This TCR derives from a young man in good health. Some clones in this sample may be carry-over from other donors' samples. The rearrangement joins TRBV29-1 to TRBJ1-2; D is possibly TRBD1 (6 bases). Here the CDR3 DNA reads TGCAGCGTTGGAGGGGGAGACTATGGCTACACCTTC. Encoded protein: CSVGGGDYGYTF.